The rows below give T cell receptor beta chains drawn from one sample of a study of spatial heterogeneity in lung cancer. From the 5' RACE reads, TCRdb called clonotypes with MiXCR, one entry per CDR3 protein. The repertoire includes about 120,000 distinct CDR3 sequences, approximately 12% of them detected once, and roughly 15% sits in the top ten. Sequencing was performed on PBMCs, taken at follow-up. These receptors came from a male donor with early-stage non-small cell lung cancer. Both conserved end residues are part of each CDR3. A D gene is named only where the DNA matches it firmly. Clone size, where shown, is once, few, many, or a class for clones that have expanded.

>few|TRBD2|TRBV6-2/TRBV6-3|TRBJ2-5
TGTGCCAGCAGTTCATTAGCGGGGGCAGGAACCCAGTACTTC
CASSSLAGAGTQYF
>-|-|TRBV19|TRBJ2-7
TGTGCCAGTAAACAGGGCCCCGGAAAATACGAGCAGTACTTC
CASKQGPGKYEQYF
>-|-|TRBV12-3/TRBV12-4|TRBJ1-1
TGTGCCAGCAGACGGGACACGCCGAACACTGAAGCTTTCTTT
CASRRDTPNTEAFF
>-|-|TRBV9|TRBJ1-1
TGTGCCAGCAGCGTTACAGGGTACACTGAAGCTTTCTTT
CASSVTGYTEAFF
>-|-|TRBV3-1|TRBJ2-2
TGTGCCAGCAGCCAAAGTACCACCGGGGAGCTGTTTTTT
CASSQSTTGELFF
>-|-|TRBV11-3|TRBJ1-1
TGTGCCAGCAGCTTAGATCTGGCGGGGCGCGCTTTCTTT
CASSLDLAGRAFF
>-|TRBD2|TRBV5-1|TRBJ2-5
TGCGCCAGTAAGCGGGGGTTACAAGAGACCCAGTACTTC
CASKRGLQETQYF
>many|-|TRBV28|TRBJ1-1
TGTGCCGGCCGCTCCCCGATCAGGGGTCCTGAAGCTTTCTTT
CAGRSPIRGPEAFF
>-|-|TRBV27|TRBJ2-5
TGTGCCAGCAGTCCGTCGAGGGGCGGCCAAGAGACCCAGTACTTC
CASSPSRGGQETQYF
>few|-|TRBV6-6|TRBJ1-2
TGTGCCAGCACCCCCAGGCGCGTTGGCTACACCTTC
CASTPRRVGYTF
>few|-|TRBV2|TRBJ2-5
TGTGCCAGCAGTAATACCCAGGGTATGGGTAAGAAGACCCAGTACTTC
CASSNTQGMGKKTQYF
>few|-|TRBV4-1|TRBJ2-7
TGCGCCAGCAGCCAAGCCAGGGGTTCCTACGAGCAGTACTTC
CASSQARGSYEQYF
>few|TRBD2|TRBV6-2/TRBV6-3|TRBJ2-1
TGTGCCAGCAGTTACACTAGCGTGAATGAGCAGTTCTTC
CASSYTSVNEQFF
>-|-|TRBV12-3/TRBV12-4|TRBJ2-1
TGTGCCAGCAGTCCTTGGGACACCTTATACAATGAGCAGTTCTTC
CASSPWDTLYNEQFF
>few|TRBD2|TRBV27|TRBJ2-7
TGTGCCAGCAGTTTATCGACTAGCGGCACACCCGCCCTGTACTTC
CASSLSTSGTPALYF
>many|TRBD1|TRBV7-3|TRBJ1-2
TGTGCCAGCAGCCCTGACGGGACAGGGAATGGCTACACCTTC
CASSPDGTGNGYTF
>-|-|TRBV18|TRBJ2-2
TGTGCCAGCTCACCCGGGACGGCGGACGTGGGCGGGGAGCTGTTTTTT
CASSPGTADVGGELFF
>-|-|TRBV18|TRBJ2-3
TGTGCCAGCTCAGGCGCTACGCAGTATTTT
CASSGATQYF
>few|TRBD1|TRBV6-5|TRBJ2-5
TGTGCCAGCAGTTATGGCAGGGGGCGAGAGACCCAGTACTTC
CASSYGRGRETQYF
>few|TRBD1|TRBV5-8|TRBJ1-1
TGTGCCAGCAGCTCTAGGACAGGGCGGAGTGAAGCTTTCTTT
CASSSRTGRSEAFF
>-|-|TRBV24-1|TRBJ1-5
TGTGCCACCAGTGGGGGACACGGGGATTATCAGCCCCAGCATTTT
CATSGGHGDYQPQHF
>many|-|TRBV7-2|TRBJ2-7
TGTGCCAGCAGCTTGCGCGGTGGGCAGTACTTC
CASSLRGGQYF
>many|-|TRBV11-2|TRBJ1-3
TGTGCCAGCAGCTTATCCAGGTCTGGAAACACCATATATTTT
CASSLSRSGNTIYF
>many|-|TRBV10-3|TRBJ2-5
TGTGCCATCAGTGAGTCTCCCCAAGAGACCCAGTACTTC
CAISESPQETQYF
>-|-|TRBV2|TRBJ1-3
TGTGCCAGCAAGATCTCTGGAAACACCATATATTTT
CASKISGNTIYF
>few|-|TRBV12-3/TRBV12-4|TRBJ1-3
TGTGCCAGCAGTTTAGCTAGAAACACCATATATTTT
CASSLARNTIYF
>few|-|TRBV19|TRBJ2-1
TGTGCCAGTAGTACCAGGGTTCGCAATGAGCAGTTCTTC
CASSTRVRNEQFF